The present T cell receptor beta chain was sequenced within a study of blood T cell repertoires in COVID-19. In the study overall: PBMCs, B-cell-depleted T cells, or T cells were the source of the cDNA or gDNA that made up the material.

CDR1 is GTSNPN, CDR2 SVGIG, per germline (reference sequence). The CDR3 extends over 14 amino acids. The germline V and J ends were trimmed by 4 bases and 1 base, with 13 bases remaining between them. As handled by the study authors: Estimation of nucleated cell counts relied on the amplification of reference gene primers. Data came from immunoSEQ multiplex PCR; TCRdb stores just in-frame clones and leaves some out. V, J and clone size are those of that table, while D and trimming were read from the DNA. Here the sample spans 150,000 to 200,000 clones, about 85% being singletons. The sequence was obtained from a young man with acute or convalescent COVID-19. The sequenced material came from peripheral blood. The gene calls are TRBV30 and TRBJ1-1; D not resolved. In nucleotides, the CDR3 is TGTGCCTGGATTGGCTCCCCGGGGAACACTGAAGCTTTCTTT. Translated: CAWIGSPGNTEAFF.